This T cell receptor beta chain was profiled in a study of cytomegalovirus exposure and HLA in healthy donors. Only a few counts were recorded for this clone. Its target is not known. There are 11 residues in the CDR3. The germline CDR1 and CDR2 sequences are LGHNT and FRNRAP. With 5 bases removed from V and 10 bases from J, the gap between germline ends came to 11 bases. Sequenced by immunoSEQ multiplex PCR; TCRdb stores in-frame clones only, minus some. The data hold 200,000 to 250,000 clones, with under 95% observed a single time. Study-wide results and limits: In vitro assays verified that three CMV-associated chains recognized CMV antigens specifically. The majority of TCR sequences were rare, yet some public TCRs appeared in many donors. Subsequent analysis of the 100 to 150 validation repertoires found a tendency for first-cohort TCR clusters to co-occur.

This sequence was found in a woman between 18 and 30 years old in good health and CMV-seronegative. V is TRBV12-5 and J is TRBJ1-2; D possibly corresponds to TRBD1 (5 bases). Material for sequencing was PBMCs. The CDR3 protein is CASGLGGLYTF. CDR3 DNA sequence: TGTGCTAGTGGTCTGGGGGGACTCTACACCTTC.